Following are 6 T cell receptor beta chains from one sample sequenced in a study of shared clonotypes between healthy human individuals. Here immunoSEQ multiplex PCR was the method, and the copy in TCRdb shows in-frame clones only, minus some. The repertoire holds over a million clones, with more than 60% as singletons. Sequenced: memory CD4+ T cells sorted from blood. Subset described: CD45RA-negative fraction. The receptors shown here come from a man between 18 and 35 years old in good health.

The chain uses TRBV28 and TRBJ1-4, with D possibly matching TRBD1 (5 bases). Germline CDR1 reads MDHEN; CDR2 reads SYDVKM. Trimming took 1 base from V and 10 from J, leaving 13 bases between them. The CDR3 totals 14 residues. CDR3 sequence reads: CASSLSQGFGKLFF. CDR3 nucleotides: TGTGCCAGCAGTTTATCGCAGGGATTCGGAAAACTGTTTTTT.

This clone was counted between two and nine times. This chain joins TRBV28 and TRBJ2-7; 9 bases are a match to TRBD1. CDR1 is MDHEN, CDR2 SYDVKM, per germline. There are 13 residues in the CDR3. V lost 5 bases and J lost 3; bases outside the gene matches: 2. This CDR3 is CASSVDRGYEQYF. In DNA, the CDR3 is TGTGCCAGCAGTGTGGACAGGGGCTACGAGCAGTACTTC. The full variable domain, with the rest looked up from reference TRBV28 and TRBJ2-7, is DVKVTQSSRYLVKRTGEKVFLECVQDMDHENMFWYRQDPGLGLRLIYFSYDVKMKEKGDIPEGYSVSREKKERFSLILESASTNQTSMYLCASSVDRGYEQYFGPGTRLTVT.

CDR3 sequence: CASSSGLAGDTQYF. The DNA for the CDR3 is TGTGCCAGCAGTTCGGGACTAGCGGGAGATACGCAGTATTTT. The rearrangement uses TRBV6-6 and TRBJ2-3; 12 bases align to TRBD2. Germline CDR1 and CDR2: MNHNY and SVGAGI (reference sequence). The CDR3 consists of 14 residues. The V and J ends lost 4 bases and 5 bases, in that order; junction bases with no gene match: 1.

Only a few counts were recorded for this clone. Other DNA sequences in the sample encode the same CDR3. The V and J genes are TRBV7-9 and TRBJ1-3; no clear D gene. The V end lost 3 bases, the J end lost 4 bases, and 4 bases lay between the germline ends. Germline V CDR1 and CDR2: SEHNR, FQNEAQ (reference sequence). CDR3 size: 12 residues. The CDR3 bases are TGTGCCAGCAGCTTGCAGGGAAACACCATATATTTT. It is translated as CASSLQGNTIYF.

This clone was observed a few times. This chain connects TRBV19 to TRBJ1-1; D might be TRBD1 (6 bases). From germline, CDR1 is LNHDA and CDR2 SQIVND (reference sequence). The V end was cut by 7 bases, the J end by 3 bases, with 15 bases between. The CDR3 has 14 residues. The CDR3 region is CASTRGAGYTEAFF. DNA of the CDR3: TGTGCCAGTACTAGGGGGGCGGGGTACACTGAAGCTTTCTTT.

The chain joins TRBV2 to TRBJ2-3; a possible D gene is TRBD1 (6 bases). V shed 6 bases and J shed 0 bases, with 13 bases lying between them. This CDR3 spans 15 amino acids. Germline CDR1 and CDR2: SNHLY and FYNNEI. The CDR3 sequence is CASRATGLSTDTQYF. The CDR3, as DNA: TGTGCCAGCAGGGCGACAGGACTTAGCACAGATACGCAGTATTTT.